Detailed here is one T cell receptor (beta chain). What it binds is not known. Libraries were prepared by immunoSEQ multiplex PCR; TCRdb keeps only in-frame clonotypes and omits some of them. The sample gives approximately 80,000 clones, over 80% of which show up once; 0.43% is in the top ten. This specimen belongs to a study of OX40 agonist ivuxolimab in advanced cancers. Study as a whole: Dose-escalation patients' cancers were hepatocellular carcinoma, melanoma, renal cell or head and neck cancer.

General study findings and limits: Expanded clones belonging to CD8+ T cells outnumbered, on average, those of CD4+. Expansion of clones was among the lowest in partial responders at 0.1-3.0 mg/kg.

Here the sequenced sample was CD4+ or CD8+ T cells sorted from blood, taken in a trial of the OX40 agonist ivuxolimab. This receptor was identified in an adult with an advanced solid tumor such as melanoma, head and neck, liver or kidney cancer.

This chain's CDR3 is CASSEEFTWDRGYEQYF. The CDR3 DNA is TGTGCCAGCAGTGAGGAATTTACCTGGGACAGGGGCTACGAGCAGTACTTC. J is TRBJ2-7 and V is TRBV2, with 10 bases identical to TRBD1. The CDR3 is 17 residues long. Trimming took 3 bases from V and 3 from J; bases not matched to a gene: 11. Germline V gene sequence: CDR1 SNHLY, CDR2 FYNNEI. Based on the CDR3 plus reference TRBV2 and TRBJ2-7, the full variable domain is EPEVTQTPSHQVTQMGQEVILRCVPISNHLYFYWYRQILGQKVEFLVSFYNNEISEKSEIFDDQFSVERPDGSNFTLKIRSTKLEDSAMYFCASSEEFTWDRGYEQYFGPGTRLTVT.